This T cell receptor (beta chain) was observed in a study of STAT5B mutations in CD4+ large granular lymphocyte leukemia. CDR1 SGHTA and CDR2 FQGNSA come from the germline V gene. The CDR3 consists of 14 residues. Note on this clone: The junction does not match germline at one end; this may be a read error.

Measured with immunoSEQ multiplex PCR; TCRdb has only the in-frame clones, and not every one. The profile shows 30,000 to 40,000 clones, more than 70% of them singletons. J is TRBJ2-7 and V is TRBV7-2; 15 positions agree with TRBD2. Sequencing was performed on CD4+ T cells from blood buffy coats. The clonotype was recovered from a human donor in good health. The chain's CDR3 is CASSLGTSGRDGDF. DNA of the CDR3: TGTGCCAGCAGCTTAGGGACTAGCGGGAGGGATGGTGACTTC. Supplemented by reference TRBV7-2 and TRBJ2-7, the full variable domain reads GAGVSQSPSNKVTEKGKDVELRCDPISGHTALYWYRQSLGQGLEFLIYFQGNSAPDKSGLPSDRFSAERTGGSVSTLTIQRTQQEDSAVYLCASSLGTSGRDGDFGPGTRLTVT.